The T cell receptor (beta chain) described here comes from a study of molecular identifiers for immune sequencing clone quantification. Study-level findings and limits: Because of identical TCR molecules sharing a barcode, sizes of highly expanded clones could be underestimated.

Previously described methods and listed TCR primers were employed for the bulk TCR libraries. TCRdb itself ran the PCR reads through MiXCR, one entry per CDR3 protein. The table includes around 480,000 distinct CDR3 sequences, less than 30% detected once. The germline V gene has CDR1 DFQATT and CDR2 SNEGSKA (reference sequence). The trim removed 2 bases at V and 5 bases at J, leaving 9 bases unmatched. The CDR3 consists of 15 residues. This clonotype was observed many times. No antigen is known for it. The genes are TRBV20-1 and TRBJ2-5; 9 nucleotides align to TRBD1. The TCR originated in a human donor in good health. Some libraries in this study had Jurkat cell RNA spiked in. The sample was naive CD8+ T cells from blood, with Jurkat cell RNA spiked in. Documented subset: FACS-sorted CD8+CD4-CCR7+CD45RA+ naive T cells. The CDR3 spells CSARLGTGPGETQYF. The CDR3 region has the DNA TGCAGTGCTAGACTTGGGACAGGGCCAGGGGAGACCCAGTACTTC.